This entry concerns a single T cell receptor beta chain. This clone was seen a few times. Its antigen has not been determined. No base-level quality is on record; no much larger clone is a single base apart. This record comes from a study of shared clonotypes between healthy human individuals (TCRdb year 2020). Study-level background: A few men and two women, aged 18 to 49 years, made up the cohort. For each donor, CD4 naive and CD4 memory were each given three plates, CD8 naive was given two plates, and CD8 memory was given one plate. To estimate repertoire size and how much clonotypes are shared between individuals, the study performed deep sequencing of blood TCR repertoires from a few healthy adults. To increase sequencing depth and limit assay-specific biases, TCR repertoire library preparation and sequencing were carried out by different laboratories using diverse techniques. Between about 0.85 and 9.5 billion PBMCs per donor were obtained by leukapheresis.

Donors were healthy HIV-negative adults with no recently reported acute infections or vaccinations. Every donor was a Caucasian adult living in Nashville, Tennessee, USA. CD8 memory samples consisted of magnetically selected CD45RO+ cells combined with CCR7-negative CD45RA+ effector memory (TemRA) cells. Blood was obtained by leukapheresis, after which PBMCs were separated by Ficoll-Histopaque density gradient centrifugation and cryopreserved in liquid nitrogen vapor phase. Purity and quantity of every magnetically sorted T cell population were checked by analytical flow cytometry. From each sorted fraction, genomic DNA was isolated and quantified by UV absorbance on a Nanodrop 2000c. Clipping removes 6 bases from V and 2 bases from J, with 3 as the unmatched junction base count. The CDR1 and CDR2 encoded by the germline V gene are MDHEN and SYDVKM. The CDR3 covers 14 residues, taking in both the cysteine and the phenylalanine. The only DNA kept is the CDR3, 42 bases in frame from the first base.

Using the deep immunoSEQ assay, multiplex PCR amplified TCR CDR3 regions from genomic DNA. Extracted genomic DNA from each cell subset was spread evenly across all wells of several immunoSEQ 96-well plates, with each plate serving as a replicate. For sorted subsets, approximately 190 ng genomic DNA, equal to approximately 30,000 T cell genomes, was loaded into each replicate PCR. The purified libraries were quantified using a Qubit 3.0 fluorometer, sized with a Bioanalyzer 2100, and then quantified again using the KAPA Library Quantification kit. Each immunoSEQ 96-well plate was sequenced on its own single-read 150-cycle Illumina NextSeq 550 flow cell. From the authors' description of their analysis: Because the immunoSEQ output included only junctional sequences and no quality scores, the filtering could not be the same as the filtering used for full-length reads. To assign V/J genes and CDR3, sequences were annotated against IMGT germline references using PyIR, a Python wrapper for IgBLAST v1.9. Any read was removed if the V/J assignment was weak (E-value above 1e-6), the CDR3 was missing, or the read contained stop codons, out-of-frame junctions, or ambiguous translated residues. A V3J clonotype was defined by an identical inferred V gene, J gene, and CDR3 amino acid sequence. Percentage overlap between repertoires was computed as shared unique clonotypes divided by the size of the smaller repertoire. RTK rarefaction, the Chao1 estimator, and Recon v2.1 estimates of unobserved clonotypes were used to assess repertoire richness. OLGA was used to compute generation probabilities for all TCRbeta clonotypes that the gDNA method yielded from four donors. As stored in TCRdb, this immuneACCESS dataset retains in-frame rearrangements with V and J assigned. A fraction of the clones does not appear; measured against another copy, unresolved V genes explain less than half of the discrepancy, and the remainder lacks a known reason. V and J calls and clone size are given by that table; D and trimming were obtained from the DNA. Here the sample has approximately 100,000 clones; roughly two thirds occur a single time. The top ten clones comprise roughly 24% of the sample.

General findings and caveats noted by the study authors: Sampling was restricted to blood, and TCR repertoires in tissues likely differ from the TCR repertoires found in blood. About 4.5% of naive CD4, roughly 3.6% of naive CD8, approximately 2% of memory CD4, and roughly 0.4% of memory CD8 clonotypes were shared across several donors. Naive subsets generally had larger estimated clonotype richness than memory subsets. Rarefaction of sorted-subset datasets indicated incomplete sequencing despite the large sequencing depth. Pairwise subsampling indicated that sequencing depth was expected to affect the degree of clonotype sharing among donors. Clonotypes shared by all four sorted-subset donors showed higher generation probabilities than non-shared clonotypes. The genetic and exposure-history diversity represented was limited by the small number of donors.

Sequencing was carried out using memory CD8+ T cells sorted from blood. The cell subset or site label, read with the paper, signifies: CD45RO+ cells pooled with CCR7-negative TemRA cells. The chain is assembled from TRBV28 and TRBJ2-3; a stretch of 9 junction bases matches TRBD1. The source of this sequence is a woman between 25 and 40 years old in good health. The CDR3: CASRRTGVTDTQYF. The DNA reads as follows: TGTGCCAGCAGGCGGACAGGGGTCACAGATACGCAGTATTTT. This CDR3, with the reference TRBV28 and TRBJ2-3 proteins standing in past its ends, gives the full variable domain DVKVTQSSRYLVKRTGEKVFLECVQDMDHENMFWYRQDPGLGLRLIYFSYDVKMKEKGDIPEGYSVSREKKERFSLILESASTNQTSMYLCASRRTGVTDTQYFGPGTRLTVL.